Below, 26 T cell receptor beta chains from the same sample are listed, as sequenced in a study of control samples from healthy donors and cancer patients. The protocol was immunoSEQ multiplex PCR, while the TCRdb copy is restricted to in-frame clones and leaves out a portion. The sample lists some 150,000 clones; roughly 92% were seen once. Sequencing input: blood. All receptors come from a man aged 35 to 55 in good health.

The sample holds one count of this clone. V and J are TRBV28 and TRBJ1-5; D is undetermined. CDR3 size: 16 residues. Germline values: CDR1 MDHEN, CDR2 SYDVKM. Between the trimmed V and J ends, which lost 5 bases and 3 bases, there was a span of 17 bases. The CDR3 protein is CASSPHLPRPNQPQHF. The DNA of the CDR3 is TGTGCCAGCAGTCCGCATTTACCTCGTCCCAATCAGCCCCAGCATTTT.

The chain couples TRBV6-6 to TRBJ2-1, with TRBD1 identical over 10 bases. CDR3 size: 15 residues. The V segment lost 4 bases and the J segment 8 bases; nucleotides outside the gene matches: 8. The germline CDR1 and CDR2 sequences are MNHNY and SVGAGI (reference sequence). CDR3 bases: TGTGCCAGCAGTTTTGGACAGGGGGAACGTGATGAGCAGTTCTTC. Its translation: CASSFGQGERDEQFF.

This chain joins TRBV6-5 and TRBJ2-5, with D uncertain. Deletions cut 0 bases from V and 5 bases from J, with 13 bases between. This CDR3 spans 15 amino acids. The germline gives CDR1 MNHEY, CDR2 SVGAGI. CDR3 sequence reads: CASSYSGQQGETQYF. DNA for the CDR3: TGTGCCAGCAGTTACTCGGGCCAACAAGGCGAGACCCAGTACTTC.

The J gene is TRBJ1-2, the V gene TRBV7-8, with D unclear. The CDR3 totals 15 residues. The V gene's germline CDR1 is SGHVS and CDR2 FQNEAQ. V was trimmed by 5 bases and J by 0 bases, leaving 13 bases between them. This CDR3 is CASSAIRSPNYGYTF. The CDR3 nucleotides are TGTGCCAGCAGCGCAATCAGGAGTCCTAACTATGGCTACACCTTC.

V usage is TRBV6-6 and J usage is TRBJ1-2; weak D call: TRBD1 (5 bases). There are 12 residues in the CDR3. V dropped 7 bases and J dropped 6 bases, with 12 bases sitting between them. CDR1 MNHNY and CDR2 SVGAGI come from the germline V gene (reference sequence). The CDR3, as DNA: TGTGCCAGCACAAGCAGGGTCGATGGCTACACCTTC. Amino acids: CASTSRVDGYTF.

The chain has TRBV5-4 and TRBJ1-5; 7 bases align to TRBD1. With 6 bases clipped from V and 1 base from J, the junction kept 4 bases outside the gene matches. The germline V gene has CDR1 SGHNT and CDR2 YYREEE (reference sequence). The CDR3 is 14 residues long. The CDR3, as DNA: TGTGCCAGCACCATACAGGGGAGCAATCAGCCCCAGCATTTT. This codes for CASTIQGSNQPQHF.

A word on this clone: The same CDR3 arises from other DNA sequences in this sample as well. This rearrangement joins TRBV5-1 to TRBJ2-1; tentative D call: TRBD1 (5 bases). Germline V gene sequence: CDR1 SGHRS, CDR2 YFSETQ. This CDR3 has 15 amino acids. V lost 3 bases and J 4 bases, leaving 14 bases between the germline ends. CDR3 region: CASSSQGTEYNEQFF. In DNA, the CDR3 is TGCGCCAGCAGCTCCCAGGGTACAGAATACAATGAGCAGTTCTTC.

The chain is built from TRBV4-1 and TRBJ1-1; D gene uncertain. CDR1 and CDR2 (germline): MGHRA, YSYEKL. The ends were cut back, 1 base at V and 4 bases at J, with 4 bases in the middle. The CDR3 is 12 residues long. As DNA, the CDR3 is TGCGCCAGCAGCCAAGGTAGCACTGAAGCTTTCTTT. It specifies CASSQGSTEAFF.

In DNA form, the CDR3 reads TGCGCCAGCAACAGTGAGGGGGGAGAGACCCAGTACTTC. Its translation is CASNSEGGETQYF. This chain uses TRBV5-1 with TRBJ2-5, with D possibly called TRBD1 or TRBD2 (6 bases each). Germline values: CDR1 SGHRS, CDR2 YFSETQ. The CDR3 loop spans 13 amino acids. V shed 6 bases and J shed 4 bases, with 13 bases lying between them.

The chain links TRBV6-1 to TRBJ2-2; D call uncertain. Trimming removed 2 bases at V and 5 bases at J, with 12 bases between. Germline loops: CDR1 MNHNS, CDR2 SASEGT. The CDR3 has 15 amino acids. This CDR3 reads CASSEFAVGTGELFF. CDR3 DNA: TGTGCCAGCAGTGAATTTGCAGTCGGGACCGGGGAGCTGTTTTTT.

V gene TRBV19 combines with J gene TRBJ1-4; unclear D gene. The V end was cut by 7 bases, the J end by 8 bases, with 23 bases between. The CDR3 spans 16 residues. Germline V lookup: CDR1 LNHDA, CDR2 SQIVND (reference sequence). In nucleotides, the CDR3 is TGTGCCAGTAACAGCGTCCGCAGCCCCCAAGAGGAAAAACTGTTTTTT. Its translation: CASNSVRSPQEEKLFF.

The V call is TRBV18, the J call TRBJ2-1; 8 bases are shared with TRBD2. The CDR3 covers 16 residues. Losses at the gene ends were 2 bases for V and 0 bases for J; bases not matched to a gene: 3. Germline values: CDR1 KGHSH, CDR2 LQKENI. As DNA, the CDR3 is TGTGCCAGCTCACCATTAGGGACTAGCTCCTACAATGAGCAGTTCTTC. This translates into CASSPLGTSSYNEQFF.

J is TRBJ1-4 and V is TRBV21-1; the table's D call TRBD1 went unverified against the DNA. TRBV21-1 is a pseudogene segment. The CDR3 has 17 amino acids. The CDR3: CASSKTGANLTNEKLFF. Written as DNA, the CDR3 is TGTGCCAGCAGTAAGACAGGGGCGAACTTAACTAATGAAAAACTGTTTTTT.

The V and J genes are TRBV7-3 and TRBJ2-1; 7 bases are a match to TRBD1. CDR1 is SGHTA and CDR2 is FQGTGA in the germline V gene. V dropped 5 bases and J dropped 4; count of bases not matched to a gene: 14. The CDR3 has 17 amino acids. CDR3: CASSHRGEGAIYNEQFF. In DNA, the CDR3 is TGTGCCAGCAGCCACAGGGGTGAGGGGGCGATATACAATGAGCAGTTCTTC.

This clone was detected a few times. This chain connects TRBV12-5 to TRBJ1-5; D unclear. The CDR3 runs to 16 residues. V lost 4 bases and J lost 3, with 16 bases in between. Germline loops: CDR1 LGHNT, CDR2 FRNRAP. CDR3 nucleotide sequence: TGTGCTAGTGGTTCTATAACCGGACGGGACAATCAGCCCCAGCATTTT. This translates into CASGSITGRDNQPQHF.

The rearrangement uses TRBV20-1 and TRBJ2-7, with 8 bases aligning to TRBD1. CDR1 and CDR2 (germline): DFQATT, SNEGSKA (reference sequence). The ends lost 6 bases at V and 7 bases at J; junction bases unmatched: 5. The CDR3 length is 11 residues. The CDR3 bases are TGCAGTGCAGGGGACAGGAGGGAGCAGTACTTC. Translation: CSAGDRREQYF.

The rearrangement joins TRBV30 to TRBJ1-6; D gene ambiguous. This CDR3 comprises 17 residues. Germline assignment: CDR1 GTSNPN and CDR2 SVGIG (reference sequence). The germline V and J ends were trimmed by 4 bases and 2 bases, with 18 bases remaining between them. This CDR3 reads CAWIGSLDRAYNSPLHF. CDR3 sequence (DNA): TGTGCCTGGATCGGGTCACTGGACCGAGCCTATAATTCACCCCTCCACTTT.

The V and J genes are TRBV7-8 and TRBJ2-2, with unresolved D. The CDR3 has 18 amino acids. The V end was cut by 2 bases, the J end by 7 bases, with 23 bases between. CDR1 and CDR2 from the germline V gene are SGHVS and FQNEAQ. The CDR3 nucleotides read TGTGCCAGCAGCTTACTTGTAACCCATGGAAGAGACCGCGGGGAGCTGTTTTTT. As protein: CASSLLVTHGRDRGELFF.

The V gene is TRBV4-1, the J gene TRBJ2-7, with 8 bases that match TRBD1. The CDR3 loop spans 18 amino acids. CDR1 and CDR2 (germline): MGHRA, YSYEKL. With 1 base clipped from V and 3 bases from J, the junction kept 14 bases outside the gene matches. The CDR3 reads CASSQALDREEFYYEQYF. The DNA of the CDR3 is TGCGCCAGCAGCCAAGCCCTGGACAGGGAAGAATTCTACTACGAGCAGTACTTC.

V usage is TRBV27 and J usage is TRBJ1-3; tentative D call: TRBD1 (6 bases). The CDR3 totals 14 residues. V was cut by 6 bases and J by 3 bases, with 12 bases left in between. The germline CDR1 and CDR2 sequences are MNHEY and SMNVEV (reference sequence). The CDR3 loop is CASSPGVLGNTIYF. CDR3 DNA sequence: TGTGCCAGCAGCCCAGGGGTCCTTGGAAACACCATATATTTT.

This chain connects TRBV4-3 to TRBJ1-4; 7 nucleotides align to TRBD1. J lost 8 bases, V lost 0 bases, and 9 bases had no gene match. The germline gives CDR1 LGHNA, CDR2 YSLEER. The length of the CDR3 is 16 residues. For the CDR3, the DNA is TGCGCCAGCAGCCAAGATAGAAGGGGGCTCGGGGAAAAACTGTTTTTT. It specifies CASSQDRRGLGEKLFF.

This rearrangement joins TRBV3-1 (or the pseudogene TRBV3-2) to TRBJ1-5; 12 bases are a match to TRBD1. Germline lookup yields CDR1 LGHDT and CDR2 YNNKEL (reference sequence). The CDR3 loop spans 21 amino acids. V trimming: 1 base; J trimming: 5 bases; junction bases outside the gene matches: 18. CDR3 in amino acids: CASSQVFDPGQGAKEDQPQHF. DNA of the CDR3: TGTGCCAGCAGCCAAGTTTTTGACCCGGGACAGGGGGCAAAGGAGGATCAGCCCCAGCATTTT.

The genes are TRBV4-1 and TRBJ1-5; 8 bases fit TRBD1. V lost 4 bases to trimming and J lost 5 bases; unmatched junction nucleotides: 10. CDR1 is MGHRA, CDR2 YSYEKL, per germline. This CDR3 region has 16 residues. CDR3 in amino acids: CASSPGPDRVYQPQHF. As DNA, the CDR3 is TGCGCCAGCAGCCCAGGTCCGGACAGGGTATATCAGCCCCAGCATTTT.

This chain joins TRBV7-9 and TRBJ1-1, with 9 bases aligning to TRBD1. Trimming at V came to 3 bases and at J to 2 bases, leaving 4 bases not matched to a gene. Germline-derived CDR1 and CDR2 are SEHNR and FQNEAQ (reference sequence). The length of the CDR3 is 15 residues. CDR3 DNA: TGTGCCAGCAGCTTCCTTACAGGGGGCAACACTGAAGCTTTCTTT. It codes for CASSFLTGGNTEAFF.

The V gene is TRBV27, the J gene TRBJ2-1; 10 bases are shared with TRBD1. The ends lost 2 bases at V and 4 bases at J; junction bases unmatched: 8. CDR1 is MNHEY, CDR2 SMNVEV, per germline (reference sequence). The CDR3 is 17 amino acids. The CDR3 DNA reads TGTGCCAGCAGTTTACTGCGGGGACAGGGGCCATACAATGAGCAGTTCTTC. This gives the protein CASSLLRGQGPYNEQFF.

J is TRBJ2-6 and V is TRBV18, with 10 bases that match TRBD1. The V gene end was trimmed by 8 bases and the J gene end by 0 bases; junction bases not matched to a gene: 4. The CDR3 extends over 16 amino acids. Germline lookup yields CDR1 KGHSH and CDR2 LQKENI. The CDR3 DNA sequence: TGTGCCAGCGGCGGGACAGGGGCCTCTGGGGCCAACGTCCTGACTTTC. Amino acids: CASGGTGASGANVLTF.